Here is one TCR beta chain with its context. Its antigen is as yet unknown. The germline V gene encodes CDR1 GTSNPN and CDR2 SVGIG (reference sequence). The CDR3 is 13 residues long. Trimming left V 5 bases short and J 2 bases short, with 11 bases between. Produced via immunoSEQ multiplex PCR; TCRdb's table is partial and in-frame only. Altogether over 95,000 clones are present, roughly 57% being singletons, with the ten largest covering about 39%. The data derive from a study of cytotoxic CD8 clonotypes in ibrutinib-treated CLL. Study background: Responses: approximately 25 partial, 2 complete; after median around 64 months, roughly 14 stayed remitted, 12 progressed. Study results and limitations: Public clonotypes (which were uncommon) either contracted or remained stable on treatment. The study found baseline clonality above age-matched healthy donors, tracking circulating CD8+ T-cell counts. Sampling schedules were unmatched across sustained-remission and progressing patients.

This specimen was PBMCs, taken after 24 months of ibrutinib treatment. This chain connects TRBV30 to TRBJ2-3, with a weak D call TRBD2 (6 bases). This sequence originates from a human donor with chronic lymphocytic leukemia. CDR3 amino acids: CAWARDFTDTQYF. The CDR3 DNA is TGTGCCTGGGCTAGGGACTTCACAGATACGCAGTATTTT.